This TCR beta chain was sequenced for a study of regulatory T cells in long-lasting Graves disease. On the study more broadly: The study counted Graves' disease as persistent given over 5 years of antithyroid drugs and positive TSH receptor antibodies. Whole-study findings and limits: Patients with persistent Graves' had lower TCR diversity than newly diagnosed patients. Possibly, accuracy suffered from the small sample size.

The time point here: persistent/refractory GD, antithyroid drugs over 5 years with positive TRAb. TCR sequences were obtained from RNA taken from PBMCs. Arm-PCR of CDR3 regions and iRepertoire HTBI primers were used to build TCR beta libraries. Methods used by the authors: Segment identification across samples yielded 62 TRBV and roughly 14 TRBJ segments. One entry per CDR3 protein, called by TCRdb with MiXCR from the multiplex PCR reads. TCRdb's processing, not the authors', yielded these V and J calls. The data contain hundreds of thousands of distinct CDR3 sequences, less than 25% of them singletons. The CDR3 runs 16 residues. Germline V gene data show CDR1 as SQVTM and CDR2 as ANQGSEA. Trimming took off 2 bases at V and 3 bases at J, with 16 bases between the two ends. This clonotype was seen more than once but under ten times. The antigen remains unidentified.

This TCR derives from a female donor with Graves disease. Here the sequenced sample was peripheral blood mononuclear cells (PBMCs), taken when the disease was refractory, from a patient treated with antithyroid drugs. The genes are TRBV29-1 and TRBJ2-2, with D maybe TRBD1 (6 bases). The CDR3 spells CSVEPLGAGDTGELFF. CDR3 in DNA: TGCAGCGTTGAACCCCTTGGGGCAGGGGACACCGGGGAGCTGTTTTTT.